These 27 T cell receptor beta chains were all obtained from the same sample, sequenced in a study of long-term antiretroviral therapy in people with HIV. Investigators performed immunoSEQ version v3.0 at survey level. Only in-frame clones appear in the TCRdb table, and some are missing; sequencing was by immunoSEQ multiplex PCR. Here the sample spans 30,000 or so clones, roughly nine tenths being singletons. Sequenced here: unsorted PBMCs, sampled about 5 years before starting antiretroviral therapy. The receptors stem from a man aged 45 to 65 with HIV.

The chain recombines TRBV2 with TRBJ2-2, with D hard to call. This CDR3 comprises 14 residues. Germline assignment: CDR1 SNHLY and CDR2 FYNNEI. Trimming removed 4 bases at V and 2 bases at J, with 8 bases between. The CDR3 reads CASSVGLNTGELFF. CDR3 DNA sequence: TGTGCCAGCAGTGTTGGCCTAAACACCGGGGAGCTGTTTTTT.

This rearrangement joins TRBV18 to TRBJ1-4; 8 bases are shared with TRBD1. The ends lost 5 bases at V and 5 bases at J; junction bases unmatched: 7. Germline V CDR1 and CDR2: KGHSH, LQKENI. The CDR3 is 15 amino acids. The CDR3, as DNA: TGTGCCAGCTCAACGCAGGGGGCCTACAATGAAAAACTGTTTTTT. It translates to CASSTQGAYNEKLFF.

This chain uses TRBV6-6 with TRBJ1-5; 7 bases align to TRBD1. The V gene end was trimmed by 7 bases and the J gene end by 5 bases; junction bases not matched to a gene: 14. This CDR3 is 16 amino acids long. From germline, CDR1 is MNHNY and CDR2 SVGAGI (reference sequence). CDR3 bases: TGTGCCAGCACCAACAAACAGGGGACGGGGCATCAGCCCCAGCATTTT. Translating gives CASTNKQGTGHQPQHF.

The gene calls are TRBV19 and TRBJ1-6; D remains ambiguous. With 2 bases removed from V and 0 bases from J, the gap between germline ends came to 11 bases. Germline V lookup: CDR1 LNHDA, CDR2 SQIVND (reference sequence). The CDR3 loop spans 17 amino acids. The CDR3 DNA follows: TGTGCCAGTAGTATACCGCGAACGAGCTCCTATAATTCACCCCTCCACTTT. Protein sequence: CASSIPRTSSYNSPLHF.

V is TRBV5-1 and J is TRBJ2-5; weak D call: TRBD1 (5 bases). Germline CDR1 and CDR2: SGHRS and YFSETQ. The CDR3 contains 15 residues. Trimming cost V 1 base and J 5 bases, with 15 bases left between them. The CDR3 DNA reads as TGCGCCAGCAGCTTGCTCAGACAACAGGTGGAGACCCAGTACTTC. Residues: CASSLLRQQVETQYF.

The chain carries TRBV11-2 and TRBJ2-2; 9 bases align to TRBD2. The CDR3 spans 19 residues. The germline V gene encodes CDR1 SGHAT and CDR2 FQNNGV. Losses at the gene ends were 5 bases for V and 4 bases for J; bases not matched to a gene: 17. The CDR3 nucleotides are TGTGCCAGCAGCGTACAGGTGGCCGCCGGACTAGCGTTCACCGGGGAGCTGTTTTTT. Residues: CASSVQVAAGLAFTGELFF.

This chain joins TRBV20-1 and TRBJ2-3; D is ambiguous. This CDR3 has 11 amino acids. The germline V gene has CDR1 DFQATT and CDR2 SNEGSKA (reference sequence). With 6 bases removed from V and 0 bases from J, the gap between germline ends came to 4 bases. CDR3 loop: CSAHSTDTQYF. CDR3 nucleotide sequence: TGCAGTGCCCACAGCACAGATACGCAGTATTTT.

The chain has TRBV5-1 and TRBJ2-7; D might be TRBD1 or TRBD2, each matching 5 bases. This CDR3 comprises 14 residues. Trimming stripped 4 bases from V and 2 bases from J, with 13 bases between. Germline lookup yields CDR1 SGHRS and CDR2 YFSETQ. The CDR3 loop is CASSRDRTAYEQYF. In DNA form, the CDR3 reads TGCGCCAGCAGCCGGGACCGAACCGCCTACGAGCAGTACTTC.

This clone was seen a few times. The V gene is TRBV7-3, the J gene TRBJ2-2; D is ambiguous. Germline CDR1 is SGHTA and CDR2 is FQGTGA. The CDR3 totals 14 residues. The ends were cut back, 6 bases at V and 2 bases at J, with 10 bases in the middle. The CDR3 protein is CASSSAVNTGELFF. CDR3 in DNA: TGTGCCAGCAGTTCGGCAGTAAACACCGGGGAGCTGTTTTTT.

There are a few counts of this clone. The V call is TRBV11-2, the J call TRBJ2-7, with D perhaps TRBD2 (6 bases). The ends were cut back, 4 bases at V and 3 bases at J, with 16 bases in the middle. Germline V gene lookup returns CDR1 SGHAT and CDR2 FQNNGV. The CDR3 sequence is 15 residues long. As DNA, the CDR3 is TGTGCCAGCAGCTACCCGGGACTTACCAACTACGAGCAGTACTTC. As protein: CASSYPGLTNYEQYF.

J is TRBJ2-1 and V is TRBV14; 8 bases fit TRBD2. V shed 4 bases, J shed 8 bases, and the junction held 10 bases outside the gene matches. CDR1 and CDR2 (germline): SGHDN, FVKESK. CDR3 length equals 15 residues. In DNA, the CDR3 is TGTGCCAGCAGCCTTGGTCCGGGACTAGTTTATGAGCAGTTCTTC. Translating gives CASSLGPGLVYEQFF.

In this sample, this clone turned up once. The chain carries TRBV5-1 and TRBJ2-1, with D hard to call. Germline values: CDR1 SGHRS, CDR2 YFSETQ. The CDR3 loop spans 13 amino acids. The V gene lost 1 base and the J gene lost 5 bases, with 7 bases spanning the gap. The CDR3 DNA sequence: TGCGCCAGCAGCTTGTCACAGAACAATGAGCAGTTCTTC. Amino acids: CASSLSQNNEQFF.

The rearrangement joins TRBV6-5 to TRBJ2-1; D is ambiguous. Trimming removed 0 bases at V and 0 bases at J, with 9 bases between. The CDR3 is made up of 16 amino acids. From germline, CDR1 is MNHEY and CDR2 SVGAGI. The CDR3 reads CASSYSPGVSYNEQFF. DNA for the CDR3: TGTGCCAGCAGTTACTCCCCTGGCGTCTCCTACAATGAGCAGTTCTTC.

Only one count was recorded for this clone. The chain combines TRBV29-1 with TRBJ2-7, with TRBD2 as a possible D gene (6 bases). The CDR3 is 14 amino acids. The V end was cut by 1 base, the J end by 4 bases, with 14 bases between. Germline V gene lookup returns CDR1 SQVTM and CDR2 ANQGSEA. The CDR3 nucleotides read TGCAGCGTTGAAGTGAGGGGACTTGTTTACGAGCAGTACTTC. This sequence encodes CSVEVRGLVYEQYF.

V is TRBV7-3 and J is TRBJ2-7; TRBD2 aligns across 8 bases. CDR3 length: 13 amino acids. The germline gives CDR1 SGHTA, CDR2 FQGTGA. Trimming at V came to 4 bases and at J to 4 bases, leaving 3 bases not matched to a gene. The CDR3 nucleotides are TGTGCCAGCAGCTCCACGGGGGGGTACGAGCAGTACTTC. The encoded protein is CASSSTGGYEQYF. Together with reference TRBV7-3 and TRBJ2-7, the CDR3 gives the full variable domain: GAGVSQTPSNKVTEKGKYVELRCDPISGHTALYWYRQSLGQGPEFLIYFQGTGAADDSGLPNDRFFAVRPEGSVSTLKIQRTERGDSAVYLCASSSTGGYEQYFGPGTRLTVT.

This clone was detected only once. The CDR3 DNA reads TGTGCCAGCAGATCGGACCAAGAGACCCAGTACTTC. It codes for CASRSDQETQYF. The J gene is TRBJ2-5, the V gene TRBV28; D uncertain. Trimming left V 6 bases short and J 0 bases short, with 5 bases between. CDR1 is MDHEN and CDR2 is SYDVKM in the germline V gene. CDR3 length: 12 residues.

The gene calls are TRBV4-3 and TRBJ1-1; unclear D gene. Trimming left V 0 bases short and J 1 base short, with 12 bases between. The germline gives CDR1 LGHNA, CDR2 YSLEER. This CDR3 is built from 16 residues. The CDR3 region has the DNA TGCGCCAGCAGCCAAGACCCTTGGGCATCGAACACTGAAGCTTTCTTT. Its protein is CASSQDPWASNTEAFF.

This chain uses TRBV7-8 with TRBJ2-6; D uncertain. The CDR3 contains 16 residues. Germline V gene sequence: CDR1 SGHVS, CDR2 FQNEAQ. V was trimmed by 1 base and J by 2 bases, leaving 9 bases between them. CDR3 in amino acids: CASSLVGWAGANVLTF. The CDR3 DNA follows: TGTGCCAGCAGCTTAGTAGGATGGGCTGGGGCCAACGTCCTGACTTTC.

The V gene is TRBV29-1, the J gene TRBJ2-7, with 7 bases aligning to TRBD1. Germline-derived CDR1 and CDR2 are SQVTM and ANQGSEA. With V trimmed by 5 bases and J by 4 bases, 17 bases remained unmatched. The CDR3 loop spans 16 amino acids. The CDR3 loop reads CSVIDREKGVSYEQYF. The CDR3, as DNA: TGCAGCGTTATAGACAGGGAGAAAGGAGTAAGTTACGAGCAGTACTTC.

This chain joins TRBV5-6 and TRBJ2-7; the match to TRBD2 covers 7 bases. V lost 3 bases and J lost 0; bases outside the gene matches: 3. This CDR3 region has 14 residues. Germline V gene lookup returns CDR1 SGHDT and CDR2 YYEEEE. The CDR3 DNA reads as TGTGCCAGCAGCTCCTGGGGGGGCTCCTACGAGCAGTACTTC. Protein sequence: CASSSWGGSYEQYF.

The J gene is TRBJ2-7, the V gene TRBV18; 15 nucleotides match TRBD2. CDR3 length: 18 residues. Trimming cost V 1 base and J 3 bases; bases outside gene matches: 7. Germline CDR1 is KGHSH and CDR2 is LQKENI. CDR3 protein: CASSPRGLAGGNHYEQYF. CDR3 nucleotide sequence: TGTGCCAGCTCACCACGCGGACTAGCGGGAGGGAACCACTACGAGCAGTACTTC.

The chain recombines TRBV6-1 with TRBJ2-5; TRBD1 matches 7 bases. Per germline, CDR1 MNHNS and CDR2 SASEGT. Germline trimming cut 8 bases from V and 1 base from J; bases unmatched to any gene: 4. The CDR3 sequence is 13 residues long. CDR3 nucleotides: TGTGCCAGCGGGGGACAGCCCCAAGAGACCCAGTACTTC. It translates to CASGGQPQETQYF.

The chain is built from TRBV27 and TRBJ1-1; D gene ambiguous. V was trimmed by 4 bases and J by 6 bases, leaving 18 bases between them. From germline, CDR1 is MNHEY and CDR2 SMNVEV (reference sequence). This CDR3 is built from 15 residues. DNA for the CDR3: TGTGCCAGCAGTTCTCTTTACCAGGTGGGCCCTGAAGCTTTCTTT. Translated, it gives CASSSLYQVGPEAFF.

The V and J genes are TRBV7-9 and TRBJ2-3, with D tentatively TRBD1 (5 bases). The V gene's germline CDR1 is SEHNR and CDR2 FQNEAQ (reference sequence). V shed 5 bases and J shed 9 bases, with 18 bases lying between them. The CDR3 contains 14 residues. CDR3 loop: CASSHTGAVWTQYF. In DNA form, the CDR3 reads TGTGCCAGCAGCCACACTGGGGCAGTTTGGACGCAGTATTTT. Looking up the rest from reference TRBV7-9 and TRBJ2-3 gives the full variable domain: DTGVSQNPRHKITKRGQNVTFRCDPISEHNRLYWYRQTLGQGPEFLTYFQNEAQLEKSRLLSDRFSAERPKGSFSTLEIQRTEQGDSAMYLCASSHTGAVWTQYFGPGTRLTVL.

The rearrangement uses TRBV7-6 and TRBJ2-3; possibly TRBD1 for D (7 bases). The germline gives CDR1 SGHVS, CDR2 FNYEAQ. The ends were cut back, 0 bases at V and 6 bases at J, with 13 bases in the middle. The CDR3 sequence is 15 residues long. The CDR3 DNA reads TGTGCCAGCAGCTTAGCGGCAGGGGGGAGGGATACGCAGTATTTT. Its protein is CASSLAAGGRDTQYF.

This chain links TRBV19 with TRBJ1-5; the D gene is possibly TRBD1 (5 bases). The V gene's germline CDR1 is LNHDA and CDR2 SQIVND (reference sequence). V lost 5 bases, J lost 3 bases, and 11 bases lay in between. The CDR3 extends over 14 amino acids. The CDR3 DNA is TGTGCCAGTAGTCTACAGGCTAACAATCAGCCCCAGCATTTT. It specifies CASSLQANNQPQHF. Full variable domain (rest looked up from reference TRBV19 and TRBJ1-5): DGGITQSPKYLFRKEGQNVTLSCEQNLNHDAMYWYRQDPGQGLRLIYYSQIVNDFQKGDIAEGYSVSREKKESFPLTVTSAQKNPTAFYLCASSLQANNQPQHFGDGTRLSIL.

The chain couples TRBV7-3 to TRBJ1-1; D is possibly TRBD1 (5 bases). Germline V lookup: CDR1 SGHTA, CDR2 FQGTGA. This CDR3 has 13 amino acids. V was cut by 5 bases and J by 6 bases, with 13 bases left in between. DNA for the CDR3: TGTGCCAGCAGCAAAGACCAGGGTCCTGAAGCTTTCTTT. Translated, it gives CASSKDQGPEAFF.